This passage covers 2 T cell receptor beta chains from one sample sequenced in a study of control samples from healthy donors and cancer patients. Method: immunoSEQ multiplex PCR; TCRdb's copy keeps in-frame clones and lacks some. The data show around 140,000 clones, with roughly 92% seen just once and 4.5% to 7% held by the top ten. Sequencing input: blood. These TCRs come from a man between 18 and 29 years old in good health.

J is TRBJ2-5 and V is TRBV5-1; 12 positions match TRBD2. The CDR3 extends over 14 amino acids. CDR1 and CDR2 (germline): SGHRS, YFSETQ. V gave up 3 bases and J gave up 5 bases; unmatched junction bases: 2. The CDR3 is CASSYGLAGETQYF. In DNA form, the CDR3 reads TGCGCCAGCAGCTACGGACTAGCGGGGGAGACCCAGTACTTC.

The rearrangement links TRBV19 to TRBJ2-5; 8 nucleotides align to TRBD1. V dropped 6 bases and J dropped 5; count of bases not matched to a gene: 5. The CDR3 covers 13 residues. Looked up from germline, CDR1 is LNHDA and CDR2 is SQIVND (reference sequence). This chain's CDR3 is CASSGQGRETQYF. CDR3 DNA: TGTGCCAGTAGCGGACAGGGTCGGGAGACCCAGTACTTC.